This T cell receptor beta chain is from a study of blood T cell repertoires in COVID-19. For the study at large: Acute and convalescent COVID-19 specimens originated in the United States, Italy and Spain. PBMCs, B-cell-depleted T cells, or T cells provided the cDNA or gDNA that made up the material.

CDR3 length: 18 amino acids. V was clipped by 1 base and J by 3 bases; unmatched bases: 13. Germline V gene sequence: CDR1 MDHEN, CDR2 SYDVKM. Sequenced by immunoSEQ multiplex PCR; TCRdb stores in-frame clones only, minus some. Here the sample spans more than 150,000 clones, 80% to 90% being singletons. This clonotype was obtained from a woman between 40 and 50 years old with acute or convalescent COVID-19. Sequenced input: peripheral blood. V is TRBV28 and J is TRBJ2-7; 9 bases are shared with TRBD1. This CDR3 is CASSLLAPGGTGSYEQYF. In DNA, the CDR3 is TGTGCCAGCAGTTTATTGGCTCCCGGAGGGACAGGGAGCTACGAGCAGTACTTC. The whole variable domain, remainder taken from reference TRBV28 and TRBJ2-7, is DVKVTQSSRYLVKRTGEKVFLECVQDMDHENMFWYRQDPGLGLRLIYFSYDVKMKEKGDIPEGYSVSREKKERFSLILESASTNQTSMYLCASSLLAPGGTGSYEQYFGPGTRLTVT.